Sequencing of this T cell receptor beta chain was carried out in a study of blood T cell repertoires in COVID-19. Method: immunoSEQ multiplex PCR; TCRdb's copy keeps in-frame clones and lacks some. The sample has more than 65,000 clones; 75% to 85% are singletons. Sequencing was done on a sample of peripheral blood. The TCR sequence derives from a young man with COVID-19, enrolled during active disease.

DNA of the CDR3: TGTGCCAGCAGCCCCTCTCTTGGGGGAGGTTCCTACGAGCAGTACTTC. It translates to CASSPSLGGGSYEQYF. V is TRBV4-2 and J is TRBJ2-7, with D possibly TRBD2 on 6 matching bases. The germline V and J ends were trimmed by 4 bases and 1 base, with 17 bases remaining between them. Germline V gives CDR1 LGHNA, CDR2 YNFKEQ. The CDR3 is 16 amino acids.